This TCR beta chain is from a study of cytomegalovirus exposure and HLA in healthy donors. Notes on the study in general: A previous analysis found most TCR beta V segments productive roughly 90% or roughly 30% of the time. Beyond CMV serostatus, there was no information to go on about immune exposure. Investigators reported 150 to 200 TCR beta chains as tied to cytomegalovirus.

Details on this clone: The antigen is unknown.

Primers: 60 Vbeta forward and 13 Jbeta reverse. Sequencing was performed with immunoSEQ multiplex PCR; in TCRdb, only in-frame clones are kept and a portion is missing. The repertoire consists of some 150,000 clones, with over 55% occurring once and the leading ten covering 2% to 2.5%. In germline, CDR1 is SGHDN, CDR2 FVKESK. The CDR3 length is 13 residues. V gave up 2 bases and J gave up 7 bases, with 11 bases separating them. The rearrangement uses TRBV14 and TRBJ1-2; D is uncertain. The TCR was taken from a man aged 35 to 55 in good health and CMV-seronegative. Sequencing used PBMCs. The CDR3 spells CASSQYGGFGYTF. DNA for the CDR3: TGTGCCAGCAGCCAATATGGAGGCTTTGGCTACACCTTC.